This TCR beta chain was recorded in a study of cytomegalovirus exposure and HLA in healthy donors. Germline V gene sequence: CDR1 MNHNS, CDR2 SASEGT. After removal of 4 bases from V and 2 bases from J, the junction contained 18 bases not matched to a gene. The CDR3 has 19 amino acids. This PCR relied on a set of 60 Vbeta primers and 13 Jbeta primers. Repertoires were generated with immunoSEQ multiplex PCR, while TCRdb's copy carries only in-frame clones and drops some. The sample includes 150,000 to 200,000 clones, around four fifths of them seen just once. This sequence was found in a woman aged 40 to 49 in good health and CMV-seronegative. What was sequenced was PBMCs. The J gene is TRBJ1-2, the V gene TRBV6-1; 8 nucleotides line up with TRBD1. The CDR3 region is CASSVASRSWQGANYGYTF. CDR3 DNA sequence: TGTGCCAGCAGTGTGGCGAGCCGAAGTTGGCAGGGGGCCAACTATGGCTACACCTTC.